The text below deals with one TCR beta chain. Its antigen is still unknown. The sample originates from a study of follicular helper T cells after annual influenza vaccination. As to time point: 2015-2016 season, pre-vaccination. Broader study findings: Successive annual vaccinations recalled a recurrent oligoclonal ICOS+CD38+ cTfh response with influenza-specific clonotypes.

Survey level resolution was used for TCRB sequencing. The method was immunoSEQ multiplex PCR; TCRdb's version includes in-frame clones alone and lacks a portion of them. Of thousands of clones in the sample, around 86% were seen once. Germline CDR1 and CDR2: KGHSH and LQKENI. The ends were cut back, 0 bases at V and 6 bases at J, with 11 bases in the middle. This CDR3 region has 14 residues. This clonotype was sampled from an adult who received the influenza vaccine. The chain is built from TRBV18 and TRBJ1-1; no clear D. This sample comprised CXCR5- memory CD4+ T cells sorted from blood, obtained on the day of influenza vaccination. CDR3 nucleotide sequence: TGTGCCAGCTCACCACCCCAGGATAGGGCTGAAGCTTTCTTT. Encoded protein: CASSPPQDRAEAFF.